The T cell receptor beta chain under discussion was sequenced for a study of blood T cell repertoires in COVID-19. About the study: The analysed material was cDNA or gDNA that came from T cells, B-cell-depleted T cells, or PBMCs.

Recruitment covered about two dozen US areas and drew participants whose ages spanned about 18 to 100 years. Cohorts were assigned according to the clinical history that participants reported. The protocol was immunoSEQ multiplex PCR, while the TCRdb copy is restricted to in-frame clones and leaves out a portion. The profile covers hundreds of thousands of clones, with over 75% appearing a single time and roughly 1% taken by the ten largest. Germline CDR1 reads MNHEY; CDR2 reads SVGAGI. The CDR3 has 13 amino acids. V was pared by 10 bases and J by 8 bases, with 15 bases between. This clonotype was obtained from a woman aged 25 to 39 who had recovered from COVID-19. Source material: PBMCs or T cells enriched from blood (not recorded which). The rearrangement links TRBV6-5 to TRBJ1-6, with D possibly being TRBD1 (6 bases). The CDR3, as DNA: TGTGCCACTGAACAGGGTCCGGATTCACCCCTCCACTTT. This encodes CATEQGPDSPLHF.